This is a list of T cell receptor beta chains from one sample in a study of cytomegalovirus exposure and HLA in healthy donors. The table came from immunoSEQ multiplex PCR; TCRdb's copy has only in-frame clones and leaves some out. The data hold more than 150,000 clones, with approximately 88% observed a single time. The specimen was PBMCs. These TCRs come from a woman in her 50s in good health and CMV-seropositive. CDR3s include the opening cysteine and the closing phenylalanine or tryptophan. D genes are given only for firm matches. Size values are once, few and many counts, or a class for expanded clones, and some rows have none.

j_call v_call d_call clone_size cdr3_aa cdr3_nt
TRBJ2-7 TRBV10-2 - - CASSVTGSSYEQYF TGCGCCAGCAGTGTAACCGGGTCCTCCTACGAGCAGTACTTC
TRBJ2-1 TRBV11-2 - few CASSLGSYGEQFF TGTGCCAGCAGCTTAGGTAGTTATGGTGAGCAGTTCTTC
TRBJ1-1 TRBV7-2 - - CASSLEPGRGTEAFF TGTGCCAGCAGCTTAGAGCCAGGTCGGGGTACTGAAGCTTTCTTT
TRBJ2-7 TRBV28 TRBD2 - CASTSGDYEQYF TGTGCCTCAACTAGCGGGGACTACGAGCAGTACTTC
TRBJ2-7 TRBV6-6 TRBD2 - CACGRTSGGPGEQYF TGTGCCTGTGGGAGGACTAGCGGGGGACCCGGAGAGCAGTACTTC
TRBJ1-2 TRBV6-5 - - CASRDPGHSYGYTF TGTGCCAGCAGAGACCCGGGACATTCCTATGGCTACACCTTC
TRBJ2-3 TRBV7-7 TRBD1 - CASSLGLGQGYTDTQYF TGTGCTAGCAGCTTAGGACTCGGACAGGGATACACAGATACGCAGTATTTT
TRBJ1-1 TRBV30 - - CAWSVPDSPYEAFF TGTGCCTGGAGTGTACCGGACAGCCCCTATGAAGCTTTCTTT
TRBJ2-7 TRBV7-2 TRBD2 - CASSWGLAPYEQYF TGTGCCAGCAGCTGGGGACTAGCTCCCTACGAGCAGTACTTC
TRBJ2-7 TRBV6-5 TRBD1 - CASSRQGRSEQYF TGTGCCAGCAGCCGACAGGGTCGATCCGAGCAGTACTTC
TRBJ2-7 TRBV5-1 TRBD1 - CASSWTGSSYEQYF TGCGCCAGCAGCTGGACAGGGAGCTCCTACGAGCAGTACTTC
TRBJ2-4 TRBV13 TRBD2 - CASSASGGGEDIQYF TGTGCCAGCAGCGCCTCAGGCGGGGGGGAGGACATTCAGTACTTC